Sequencing of this T cell receptor beta chain was carried out in a study of CD8+CD57+ T cells in acquired aplastic anemia. Template material for TCR beta VDJ and CDR3 profiling consisted of genomic DNA. Each CDR3 protein is one row after TCRdb ran MiXCR on the reads. The table lists about 190,000 distinct CDR3 sequences, around 66% of them singletons. This clonotype has at least ten counts. The sequence derives from a human donor with severe aplastic anemia or a healthy control (not recorded which). The sequenced sample consisted of sorted CD4+, CD8+, or CD8+CD57+ T cells (not recorded which) from PBMCs.

CDR3 sequence: CASGFPADLQETQYF. CDR3 nucleotides: TGTGCTAGTGGTTTTCCTGCCGATCTCCAAGAGACCCAGTACTTC. This chain links TRBV12-5 with TRBJ2-5; D uncertain. V lost 3 bases and J 1 base, leaving 12 bases between the germline ends. The CDR3 loop spans 15 amino acids. Germline CDR1 reads LGHNT; CDR2 reads FRNRAP.